The clone carrying this T cell receptor (beta chain) was recorded at least ten times. What it binds is not known. This record belongs to a study of CD8 T cells in ankylosing spondylitis. CDR1 and CDR2 from the germline V gene are MDHEN and SYDVKM. V gave up 5 bases and J gave up 2 bases, with 10 bases separating them. There are 13 residues in the CDR3. Whole-study results and caveats: Prior work had noted some motif variants in reactive arthritis blood and synovial fluid. A TCR beta motif made of several highly homologous variants seemed typical of ankylosing spondylitis blood.

By quantitative 5'-RACE with molecular barcodes, the TCR beta libraries were made. TCRdb called the 5' RACE reads again in MiXCR, with one record for every CDR3 protein. The repertoire has around 150,000 distinct CDR3 sequences, roughly 6.6% of them found once; the top ten carry around an eighth. Sequenced sample: blood, either unsorted or a sorted T cell fraction (not recorded which). The chain carries TRBV28 and TRBJ2-7; D not certain. The receptor comes from a female donor with ankylosing spondylitis or in good health (not recorded which). The DNA for the CDR3 is TGTGCCAGCAGTAGGAATTGGGCCTACGAGCAGTACTTC. Protein product: CASSRNWAYEQYF. Together with reference TRBV28 and TRBJ2-7, the CDR3 gives the full variable domain: DVKVTQSSRYLVKRTGEKVFLECVQDMDHENMFWYRQDPGLGLRLIYFSYDVKMKEKGDIPEGYSVSREKKERFSLILESASTNQTSMYLCASSRNWAYEQYFGPGTRLTVT.